A single T cell receptor (beta chain) is shown here with its context. These data are taken from a study of shared clonotypes between healthy human individuals. CDR3 length equals 11 residues. Deletions cut 10 bases from V and 1 base from J, with 7 bases between. The V gene's germline CDR1 is MDHEN and CDR2 SYDVKM. Only in-frame clones appear in the TCRdb table, and some are missing; sequencing was by immunoSEQ multiplex PCR. Here the sample spans 450,000 to 500,000 clones, 81% being singletons. This receptor was taken from a woman between 35 and 50 years old in good health. Some clones in this sample may be carry-over from other donors' samples. The chain has TRBV28 and TRBJ1-1; no firm D call. Source material: PBMCs. The CDR3 bases are TGTGCCACTTGGGGGAACACTGAAGCTTTCTTT. Translated: CATWGNTEAFF. Full variable domain (outside the CDR3, taken from reference TRBV28 and TRBJ1-1): DVKVTQSSRYLVKRTGEKVFLECVQDMDHENMFWYRQDPGLGLRLIYFSYDVKMKEKGDIPEGYSVSREKKERFSLILESASTNQTSMYLCATWGNTEAFFGQGTRLTVV.